This T cell receptor beta chain stems from a study of technical replicates of blood from a handful of donors. Sequencing was performed with immunoSEQ multiplex PCR; in TCRdb, only in-frame clones are kept and a portion is missing. Here the sample spans about 66,000 clones, roughly 90% being singletons. The CDR3 is 14 amino acids. Losses at the gene ends were 6 bases for V and 4 bases for J; bases not matched to a gene: 3. In germline, CDR1 is LGHNA, CDR2 YNFKEQ. Source material: PBMCs. This clonotype was sampled from a human donor in good health. Some clones in this sample may be carry-over from other donors' samples. This chain connects TRBV4-2 to TRBJ2-1; 10 bases align to TRBD1. For the CDR3, the DNA is TGTGCCAGCAGTCGGGGACAGGGGTACAATGAGCAGTTCTTC. This translates into CASSRGQGYNEQFF.